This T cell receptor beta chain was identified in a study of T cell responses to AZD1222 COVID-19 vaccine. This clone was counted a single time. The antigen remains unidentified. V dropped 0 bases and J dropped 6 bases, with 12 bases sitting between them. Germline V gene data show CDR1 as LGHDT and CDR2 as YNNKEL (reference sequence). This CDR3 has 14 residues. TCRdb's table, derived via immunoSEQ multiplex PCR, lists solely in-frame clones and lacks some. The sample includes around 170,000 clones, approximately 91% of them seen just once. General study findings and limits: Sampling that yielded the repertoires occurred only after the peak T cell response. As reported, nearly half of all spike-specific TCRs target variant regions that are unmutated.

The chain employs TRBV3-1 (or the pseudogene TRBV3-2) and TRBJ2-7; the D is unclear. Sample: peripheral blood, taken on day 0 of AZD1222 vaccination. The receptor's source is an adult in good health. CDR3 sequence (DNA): TGTGCCAGCAGCCAAGATTTGCCGTCGGCCGAGCAGTACTTC. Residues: CASSQDLPSAEQYF.